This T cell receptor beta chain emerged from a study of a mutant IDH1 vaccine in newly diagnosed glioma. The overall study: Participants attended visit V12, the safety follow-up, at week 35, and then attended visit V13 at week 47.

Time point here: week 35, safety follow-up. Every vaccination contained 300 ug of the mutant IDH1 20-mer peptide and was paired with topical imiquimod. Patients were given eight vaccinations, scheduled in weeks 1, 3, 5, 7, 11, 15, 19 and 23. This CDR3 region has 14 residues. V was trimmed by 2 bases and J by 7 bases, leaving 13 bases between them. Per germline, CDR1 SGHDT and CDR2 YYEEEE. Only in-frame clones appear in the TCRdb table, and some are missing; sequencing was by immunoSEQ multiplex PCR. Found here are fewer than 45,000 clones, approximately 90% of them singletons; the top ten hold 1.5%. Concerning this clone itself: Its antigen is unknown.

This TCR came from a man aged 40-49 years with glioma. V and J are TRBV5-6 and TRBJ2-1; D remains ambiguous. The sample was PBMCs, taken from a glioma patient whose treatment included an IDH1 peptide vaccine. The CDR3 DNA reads TGTGCCAGCAGCTTCCCGGCTCTGAGGAATGAGCAGTTCTTC. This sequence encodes CASSFPALRNEQFF.